Listed here are 25 T cell receptor beta chains from one sample, sequenced in a study of regulatory T cells in long-lasting Graves disease. The authors built TCR beta libraries using iRepertoire HTBI primers and Arm-PCR of CDR3 regions. TCRdb independently ran MiXCR on the multiplex PCR reads; one entry per CDR3 protein. The sample lists under 450,000 distinct CDR3 sequences, 20% to 30% seen once, with about a quarter in the top ten. Time point here: persistent/refractory GD, antithyroid drugs over 5 years with positive TRAb. PBMCs were the source of the RNA used for TCR sequencing. The sample in question was peripheral blood mononuclear cells (PBMCs), obtained when the disease was refractory, from a patient treated with antithyroid drugs. Source of these receptors: a female donor with Graves disease.

This rearrangement joins TRBV5-1 to TRBJ2-4; 7 bases line up with TRBD2. CDR3 length equals 14 residues. Germline V gene sequence: CDR1 SGHRS, CDR2 YFSETQ. J was trimmed by 16 bases and V by 5 bases; bases with no gene match: 18. DNA for the CDR3: TGCGCCAGCAGGCTGGACCTATCAGCCGGGAGGATATACTTC. Protein sequence: CASRLDLSAGRIYF.

This chain joins TRBV10-3 and TRBJ1-2; tentatively, D is TRBD1 (5 bases). The CDR3 length is 13 residues. CDR1 ENHRY and CDR2 SYGVKD come from the germline V gene. V lost 2 bases to trimming and J lost 4 bases, with 8 bases between them. The CDR3 region is CAISEGTSYGYTF. DNA for the CDR3: TGTGCCATCAGTGAGGGGACGTCCTATGGCTACACCTTC.

This clonotype was seen a few times. The rearrangement uses TRBV6-1 and TRBJ2-5; 11 bases align to TRBD2. J was trimmed by 5 bases and V by 6 bases; bases with no gene match: 14. Germline-derived CDR1 and CDR2 are MNHNS and SASEGT. The CDR3 is 17 residues long. The CDR3 region is CASSSPETSGSVETQYF. CDR3 bases: TGTGCCAGCAGCTCACCCGAAACTAGCGGGAGCGTTGAGACCCAGTACTTC.

The chain has TRBV18 and TRBJ1-2, with D uncertain. V dropped 2 bases and J dropped 2 bases, with 6 bases sitting between them. Per the germline V gene, CDR1 is KGHSH and CDR2 is LQKENI. This CDR3 is 13 amino acids long. The CDR3 DNA sequence: TGTGCCAGCTCACCAAATGGAAACTATGGCTACACCTTC. Translated, it gives CASSPNGNYGYTF.

J is TRBJ2-7 and V is TRBV7-2; TRBD2 is a possible D gene (5 bases). This CDR3 region has 17 residues. Trimming shortened V by 3 bases and J by 0 bases, and 18 bases separated the two germline ends. Germline V gene sequence: CDR1 SGHTA, CDR2 FQGNSA. The CDR3 reads CASSFSSPGTSSYEQYF. The CDR3 DNA reads TGTGCCAGCAGCTTCTCCTCTCCGGGAACTAGCTCCTACGAGCAGTACTTC. The full variable domain, its missing parts supplied by reference TRBV7-2 and TRBJ2-7, is GAGVSQSPSNKVTEKGKDVELRCDPISGHTALYWYRQSLGQGLEFLIYFQGNSAPDKSGLPSDRFSAERTGGSVSTLTIQRTQQEDSAVYLCASSFSSPGTSSYEQYFGPGTRLTVT.

The table lists this clonotype with many counts. CDR3 residues: CASSQERTGSYGYTF. DNA of the CDR3: TGTGCCAGCAGCCAAGAGAGGACAGGGAGTTATGGCTACACCTTC. The chain carries TRBV4-2 and TRBJ1-2; 8 nucleotides line up with TRBD1. The CDR3 is 15 amino acids. CDR1 and CDR2 (germline): LGHNA, YNFKEQ. J was trimmed by 5 bases and V by 0 bases; bases with no gene match: 5.

This clonotype was detected only a few times. This chain connects TRBV5-4 to TRBJ1-1, with 12 positions matching TRBD1. Germline assignment: CDR1 SGHNT and CDR2 YYREEE (reference sequence). The J segment lost 2 bases and the V segment lost 4 bases, leaving 6 bases of the junction unmatched. The CDR3 length is 16 residues. CDR3 nucleotide sequence: TGTGCCAGCAGCCTCGGGACAGGGGGCGGAAACACTGAAGCTTTCTTT. It is translated as CASSLGTGGGNTEAFF.

The chain is built from TRBV20-1 and TRBJ2-3; perhaps D is TRBD1 or TRBD2 (5 bases each). This CDR3 spans 11 amino acids. CDR1 and CDR2 from the germline V gene are DFQATT and SNEGSKA (reference sequence). V was pared by 3 bases and J by 12 bases, with 13 bases between. CDR3 protein: CSARGVGYQYF. CDR3 sequence (DNA): TGCAGTGCTAGGGGGGTGGGCTACCAGTATTTT.

This clonotype was seen many times. This chain links TRBV7-2 with TRBJ2-7; 11 positions match TRBD2. The V and J ends lost 5 bases and 3 bases, in that order; junction bases with no gene match: 12. The CDR3 has 17 residues. The germline V gene has CDR1 SGHTA and CDR2 FQGNSA. The CDR3 loop reads CASSRTTTSGSLYEQYF. CDR3 DNA: TGTGCCAGCAGCCGAACCACCACTAGCGGGAGCCTCTACGAGCAGTACTTC.

In this sample, this clonotype turned up once. This rearrangement joins TRBV5-5 to TRBJ2-7, with 7 bases that match TRBD2. V was pared by 5 bases and J by 2 bases, with 22 bases of the junction left unmatched. From germline, CDR1 is SGHKS and CDR2 YYEKEE (reference sequence). This CDR3 region has 19 residues. In DNA form, the CDR3 reads TGTGCCAGCAGACCTTCGATGGCGCGGGAGAGGTCTGTCCCCTACGAGCAGTACTTC. Its protein is CASRPSMARERSVPYEQYF.

The chain couples TRBV28 to TRBJ1-2; 7 bases are shared with TRBD1. Per germline, CDR1 MDHEN and CDR2 SYDVKM. After removal of 5 bases from V and 10 bases from J, the junction contained 13 bases not matched to a gene. The CDR3 sequence is 14 residues long. The CDR3 region is CASSTRQGSYNYTF. Here the CDR3 DNA reads TGTGCCAGCAGTACTCGACAGGGATCTTATAACTACACCTTC.

This chain joins TRBV7-2 and TRBJ1-5, with D maybe TRBD1 (5 bases). Trimming pared 4 bases from V and 2 bases from J, leaving 15 bases between. Germline V gives CDR1 SGHTA, CDR2 FQGNSA. The CDR3 runs 16 residues. CDR3 sequence reads: CASSSRRQSRNQPQHF. The CDR3 nucleotides are TGTGCCAGCAGCTCGCGAAGACAGTCTCGCAATCAGCCCCAGCATTTT.

This clonotype has a count of ten or more. The chain is built from TRBV28 and TRBJ2-7; the D is unclear. CDR3 length equals 14 residues. Germline assignment: CDR1 MDHEN and CDR2 SYDVKM. Trimming took off 5 bases at V and 4 bases at J, with 15 bases between the two ends. CDR3 DNA: TGTGCCAGCAGTCACCCCGGGCACCCTTACGAGCAGTACTTC. It encodes CASSHPGHPYEQYF.

With respect to this clonotype: A much larger clone lies a single base off, so this may be a read error. The chain couples TRBV2 to TRBJ2-2; 8 bases map to TRBD1. In germline, CDR1 is SNHLY, CDR2 FYNNEI. J was trimmed by 7 bases and V by 4 bases; bases with no gene match: 17. The CDR3 is 18 amino acids. This CDR3 reads CASSVRTGGYFSIGELFF. Here the CDR3 DNA reads TGTGCCAGCAGTGTTAGAACAGGGGGATACTTTTCAATCGGGGAGCTGTTTTTT. The variable domain in full, with the rest retrieved from reference TRBV2 and TRBJ2-2, is EPEVTQTPSHQVTQMGQEVILRCVPISNHLYFYWYRQILGQKVEFLVSFYNNEISEKSEIFDDQFSVERPDGSNFTLKIRSTKLEDSAMYFCASSVRTGGYFSIGELFFGEGSRLTVL.

This clonotype has at least ten counts. The rearrangement links TRBV12-3 or TRBV12-4 to TRBJ1-5; D possibly corresponds to TRBD1 (6 bases). Deletions cut 6 bases from V and 1 base from J, with 19 bases between. This CDR3 contains 17 residues. Written as DNA, the CDR3 is TGTGCCAGCAGCATACAGGGTGGATCGAGGAGCAATCAGCCCCAGCATTTT. This sequence encodes CASSIQGGSRSNQPQHF.

This clonotype was observed a few times. For the CDR3, the DNA is TGTGCCAGCAGTGAATTCCGGTCAGGGGTTGGGAACTATGGCTACACCTTC. It is translated as CASSEFRSGVGNYGYTF. The chain is built from TRBV25-1 and TRBJ1-2, with D maybe TRBD1 (6 bases). Trimming removed 1 base at V and 2 bases at J, with 17 bases between. CDR3 length equals 17 residues. The V gene's germline CDR1 is MGHDK and CDR2 SYGVNS.

This clonotype was picked up a small number of times. The chain links TRBV20-1 to TRBJ2-5; D is uncertain. The CDR3 spans 13 residues. The germline V and J ends were trimmed by 3 bases and 5 bases, with 13 bases remaining between them. Per germline, CDR1 DFQATT and CDR2 SNEGSKA (reference sequence). The CDR3 nucleotides read TGCAGTGCTAGGGTGCAGACCGGGGAGACCCAGTACTTC. This encodes CSARVQTGETQYF.

The J gene is TRBJ2-5, the V gene TRBV11-2, with D unclear. Trimming cost V 4 bases and J 5 bases, with 14 bases left between them. The length of the CDR3 is 14 residues. Germline V CDR1 and CDR2: SGHAT, FQNNGV. CDR3 bases: TGTGCCAGCAGCTCCCCCCGAGCCGCCGAGACCCAGTACTTC. Protein sequence: CASSSPRAAETQYF.

This clonotype was picked up a small number of times. The genes are TRBV18 and TRBJ2-2; D gene ambiguous. Deletions cut 0 bases from V and 4 bases from J, with 3 bases between. The CDR3 consists of 13 residues. CDR1 KGHSH and CDR2 LQKENI come from the germline V gene. CDR3 sequence (DNA): TGTGCCAGCTCACCACCGATCACCGGGGAGCTGTTTTTT. Its translation: CASSPPITGELFF. Looking up the rest from reference TRBV18 and TRBJ2-2 gives the full variable domain: NAGVMQNPRHLVRRRGQEARLRCSPMKGHSHVYWYRQLPEEGLKFMVYLQKENIIDESGMPKERFSAEFPKEGPSILRIQQVVRGDSAAYFCASSPPITGELFFGEGSRLTVL.

As to this clonotype: A much larger clone sits a single nucleotide away, making a read error possible. The chain carries TRBV7-3 and TRBJ2-7; D possibly corresponds to TRBD1 (5 bases). The CDR3 totals 13 residues. The germline V gene encodes CDR1 SGHTA and CDR2 FQGTGA. This chain's CDR3 is CTSSLDSNYEQYF. CDR3 nucleotides: TGTACCAGCAGCTTAGACAGCAACTACGAGCAGTACTTC. Variable domain in full (rest from reference TRBV7-3 and TRBJ2-7): GAGVSQTPSNKVTEKGKYVELRCDPISGHTALYWYRQSLGQGPEFLIYFQGTGAADDSGLPNDRFFAVRPEGSVSTLKIQRTERGDSAVYLCTSSLDSNYEQYFGPGTRLTVT.

Concerning this clonotype itself: This may stem from a read error, because a much larger clone lies one nucleotide away. This rearrangement joins TRBV6-1 to TRBJ2-7; TRBD2 aligns across 7 bases. Trimming took 2 bases from V and 5 from J; bases not matched to a gene: 6. Germline CDR1 reads MNHNS; CDR2 reads SASEGT. The CDR3 runs to 14 residues. The CDR3 region is CASSELAVYHEQYF. CDR3 nucleotide sequence: TGTGCCAGCAGTGAACTAGCGGTTTACCACGAGCAGTACTTC.

CDR3 residues: CASSPNRAPYYGYTF. CDR3 nucleotides: TGTGCCAGCAGCCCGAACAGGGCCCCGTACTATGGCTACACCTTC. V gene TRBV14 combines with J gene TRBJ1-2; a possible D gene is TRBD1 (6 bases). The ends were cut back, 4 bases at V and 3 bases at J, with 15 bases in the middle. The V gene's germline CDR1 is SGHDN and CDR2 FVKESK. The CDR3 has 15 residues.

The table lists this clonotype with a few counts. This chain uses TRBV5-8 with TRBJ2-7, with a tentative D call TRBD2 (6 bases). Germline CDR1 SGHTS, CDR2 YDEGEE. This CDR3 is 16 amino acids long. Trimming left V 2 bases short and J 5 bases short, with 20 bases between. The CDR3, as DNA: TGTGCCAGCAGCTTCGGGGGAACTAGCCGGCCCGACGAGCAGTACTTC. Translated: CASSFGGTSRPDEQYF.

This clonotype appeared many times. V is TRBV12-3 or TRBV12-4 and J is TRBJ1-4, with D perhaps TRBD1 (6 bases). With 6 bases removed from V and 7 bases from J, the gap between germline ends came to 15 bases. The CDR3 is made up of 14 amino acids. As DNA, the CDR3 is TGTGCCAGCAGGACGACAGGAGTGGGTGAAAAACTGTTTTTT. This gives the protein CASRTTGVGEKLFF.

In its sample, this clonotype was seen a few times. V gene TRBV7-6 combines with J gene TRBJ2-7, with 11 bases identical to TRBD1. V shed 3 bases, J shed 3 bases, and the junction held 4 bases outside the gene matches. The CDR3 loop spans 15 amino acids. Germline V gene lookup returns CDR1 SGHVS and CDR2 FNYEAQ. In DNA form, the CDR3 reads TGTGCCAGCAGCTTTGGACAGGGGGCCGGCTACGAGCAGTACTTC. Its protein is CASSFGQGAGYEQYF.